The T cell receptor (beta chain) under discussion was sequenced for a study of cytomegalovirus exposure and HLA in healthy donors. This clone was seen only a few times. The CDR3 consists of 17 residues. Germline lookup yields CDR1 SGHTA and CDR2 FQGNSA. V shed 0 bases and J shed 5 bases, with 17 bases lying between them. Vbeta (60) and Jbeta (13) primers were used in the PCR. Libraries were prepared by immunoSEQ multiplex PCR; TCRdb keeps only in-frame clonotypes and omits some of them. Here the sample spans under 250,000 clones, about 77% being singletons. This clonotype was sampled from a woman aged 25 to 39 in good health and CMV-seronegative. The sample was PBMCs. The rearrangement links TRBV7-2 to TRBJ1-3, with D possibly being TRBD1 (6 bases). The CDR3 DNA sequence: TGTGCCAGCAGCTTAGCAAGAGGGGGGGGTGCCAGAAACACCATATATTTT. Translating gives CASSLARGGGARNTIYF.